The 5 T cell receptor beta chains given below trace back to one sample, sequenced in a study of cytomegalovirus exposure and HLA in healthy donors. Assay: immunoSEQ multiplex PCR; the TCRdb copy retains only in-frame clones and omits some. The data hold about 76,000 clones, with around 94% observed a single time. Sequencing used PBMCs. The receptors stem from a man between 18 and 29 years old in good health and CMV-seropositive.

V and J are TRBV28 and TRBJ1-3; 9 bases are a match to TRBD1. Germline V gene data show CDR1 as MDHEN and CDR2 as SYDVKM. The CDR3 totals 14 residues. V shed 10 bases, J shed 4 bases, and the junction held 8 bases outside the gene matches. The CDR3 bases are TGTGCCACGGGGACAGGGCTAATAGGAAACACCATATATTTT. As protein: CATGTGLIGNTIYF.

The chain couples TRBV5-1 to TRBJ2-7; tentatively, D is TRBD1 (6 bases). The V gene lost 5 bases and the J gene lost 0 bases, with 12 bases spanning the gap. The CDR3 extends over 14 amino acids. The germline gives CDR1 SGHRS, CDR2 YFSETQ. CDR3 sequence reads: CASRDSPVSYEQYF. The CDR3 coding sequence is TGCGCCAGCAGGGACAGCCCCGTCTCCTACGAGCAGTACTTC.

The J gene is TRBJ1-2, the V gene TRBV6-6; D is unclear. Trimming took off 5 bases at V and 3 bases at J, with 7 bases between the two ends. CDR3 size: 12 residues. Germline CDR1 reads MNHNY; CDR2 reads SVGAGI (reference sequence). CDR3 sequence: CASSATDYGYTF. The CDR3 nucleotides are TGTGCCAGCAGTGCAACAGACTATGGCTACACCTTC.

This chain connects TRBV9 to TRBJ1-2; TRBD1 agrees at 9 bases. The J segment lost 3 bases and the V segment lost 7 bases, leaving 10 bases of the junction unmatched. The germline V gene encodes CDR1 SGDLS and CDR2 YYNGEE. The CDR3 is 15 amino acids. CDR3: CASLGGTGTHYGYTF. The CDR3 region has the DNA TGTGCCAGCCTTGGCGGGACAGGGACCCACTATGGCTACACCTTC.

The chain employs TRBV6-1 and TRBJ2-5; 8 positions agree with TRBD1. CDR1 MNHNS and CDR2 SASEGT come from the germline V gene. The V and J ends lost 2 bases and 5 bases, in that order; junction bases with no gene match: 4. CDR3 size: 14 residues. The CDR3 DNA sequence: TGTGCCAGCAGTGAACCAGGGGGCTGGGAGACCCAGTACTTC. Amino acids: CASSEPGGWETQYF.